The clone carrying this T cell receptor beta chain was recorded a few times. The antigen remains undetermined. Via MiXCR, TCRdb re-called the 5' RACE reads, giving one row per CDR3 protein. Altogether 150,000 to 200,000 distinct CDR3 sequences are present, approximately 10% being singletons, with the ten largest covering 3.5% to 4%. The CDR3 contains 15 residues. Germline V gives CDR1 MNHEY, CDR2 SVGAGI. Trimming pared 0 bases from V and 0 bases from J, leaving 8 bases between. The data were obtained in a study of T-cell memory formation after mild COVID-19. Study details: The two donors had largely donor-specific TCR clusters. Notes on the study in general: There was a balanced CD4/CD8 profile in clones contracting day 15 to 85, and later expanders leaned CD4+. Several responding clones turned up in pre-infection memory, indicating that cross-reactive memory may have taken part.

The sample taken for sequencing was PBMCs or a T cell subset sorted from them (not recorded which). The chain employs TRBV6-5 and TRBJ2-5, with D unresolved. The sequence came from a man between 18 and 35 years old who had mild COVID-19 (a few samples of this study predate the infection). Cell type and time point are not known. The CDR3 nucleotides are TGTGCCAGCAGTTACTCGTGGGCTAACCAAGAGACCCAGTACTTC. Translation gives CASSYSWANQETQYF.